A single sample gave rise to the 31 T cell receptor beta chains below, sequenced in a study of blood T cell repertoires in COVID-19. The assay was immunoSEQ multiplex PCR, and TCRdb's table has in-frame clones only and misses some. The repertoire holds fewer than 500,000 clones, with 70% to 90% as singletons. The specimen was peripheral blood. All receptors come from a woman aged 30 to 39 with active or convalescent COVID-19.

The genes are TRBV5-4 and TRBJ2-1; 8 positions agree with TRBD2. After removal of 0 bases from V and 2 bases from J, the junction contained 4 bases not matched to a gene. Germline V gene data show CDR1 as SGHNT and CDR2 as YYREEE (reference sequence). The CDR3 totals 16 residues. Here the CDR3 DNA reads TGTGCCAGCAGCTTGGCCGGCGGGGGGACCTACAATGAGCAGTTCTTC. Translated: CASSLAGGGTYNEQFF.

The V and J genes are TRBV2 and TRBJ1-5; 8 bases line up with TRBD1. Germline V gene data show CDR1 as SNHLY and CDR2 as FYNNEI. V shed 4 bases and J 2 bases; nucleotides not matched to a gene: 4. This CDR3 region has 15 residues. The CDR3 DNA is TGTGCCAGCAGTGGGGACAGGAGTGGCAATCAGCCCCAGCATTTT. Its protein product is CASSGDRSGNQPQHF. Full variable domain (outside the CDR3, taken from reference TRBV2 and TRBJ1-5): EPEVTQTPSHQVTQMGQEVILRCVPISNHLYFYWYRQILGQKVEFLVSFYNNEISEKSEIFDDQFSVERPDGSNFTLKIRSTKLEDSAMYFCASSGDRSGNQPQHFGDGTRLSIL.

CDR3 bases: TGTGCCAGCAGTTACAGCGAGAACACTGAAGCTTTCTTT. This gives the protein CASSYSENTEAFF. The rearrangement joins TRBV6-2 or TRBV6-3 to TRBJ1-1; D is unclear. The V gene lost 2 bases and the J gene lost 1 base, with 5 bases spanning the gap. Germline CDR1 reads MNHEY; CDR2 reads SVGEGT. This CDR3 spans 13 amino acids.

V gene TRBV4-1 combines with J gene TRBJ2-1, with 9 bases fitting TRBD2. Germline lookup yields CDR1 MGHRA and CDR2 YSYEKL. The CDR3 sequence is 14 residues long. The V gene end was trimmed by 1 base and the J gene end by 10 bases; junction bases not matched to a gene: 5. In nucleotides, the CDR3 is TGCGCCAGCAGCCAAGTAGCGGGAGTTAGAGAGCAGTTCTTC. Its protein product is CASSQVAGVREQFF.

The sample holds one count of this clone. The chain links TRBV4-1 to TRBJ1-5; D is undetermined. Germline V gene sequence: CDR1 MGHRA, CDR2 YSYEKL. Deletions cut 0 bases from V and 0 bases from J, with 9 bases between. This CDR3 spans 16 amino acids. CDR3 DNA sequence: TGCGCCAGCAGCCAAGATGGCGGGTATAGCAATCAGCCCCAGCATTTT. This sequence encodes CASSQDGGYSNQPQHF.

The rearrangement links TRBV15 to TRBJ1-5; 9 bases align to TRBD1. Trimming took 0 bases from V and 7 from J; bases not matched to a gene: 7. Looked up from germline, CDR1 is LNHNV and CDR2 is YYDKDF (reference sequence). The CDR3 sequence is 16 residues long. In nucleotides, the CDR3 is TGTGCCACCAGCAGAGATATCGGGACAGGGCGGCAGCCCCAGCATTTT. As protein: CATSRDIGTGRQPQHF.

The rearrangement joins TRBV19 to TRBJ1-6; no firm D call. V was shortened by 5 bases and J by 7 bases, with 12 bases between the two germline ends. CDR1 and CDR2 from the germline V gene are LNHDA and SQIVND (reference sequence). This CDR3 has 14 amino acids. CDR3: CASSATDYNSPLHF. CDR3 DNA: TGTGCCAGTAGTGCCACCGACTACAATTCACCCCTCCACTTT.

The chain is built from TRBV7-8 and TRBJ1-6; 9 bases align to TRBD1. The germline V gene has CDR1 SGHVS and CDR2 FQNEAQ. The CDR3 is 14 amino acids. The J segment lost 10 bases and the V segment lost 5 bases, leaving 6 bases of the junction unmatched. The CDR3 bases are TGTGCCAGCAGCATGGGACAGGGCCGGTCACCCCTCCACTTT. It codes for CASSMGQGRSPLHF.

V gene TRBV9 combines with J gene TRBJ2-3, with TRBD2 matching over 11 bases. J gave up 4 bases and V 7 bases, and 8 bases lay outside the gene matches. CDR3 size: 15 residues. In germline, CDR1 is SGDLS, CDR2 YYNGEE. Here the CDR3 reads CASAISGRVADTQYF. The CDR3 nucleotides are TGTGCCAGCGCGATTAGCGGGAGGGTGGCAGATACGCAGTATTTT.

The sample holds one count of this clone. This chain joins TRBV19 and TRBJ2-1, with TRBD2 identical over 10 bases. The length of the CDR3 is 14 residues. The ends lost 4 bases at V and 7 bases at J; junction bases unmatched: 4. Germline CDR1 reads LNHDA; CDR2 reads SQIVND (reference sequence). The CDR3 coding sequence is TGTGCCAGTAGTAGGGGACTAGCGATAAATGAGCAGTTCTTC. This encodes CASSRGLAINEQFF.

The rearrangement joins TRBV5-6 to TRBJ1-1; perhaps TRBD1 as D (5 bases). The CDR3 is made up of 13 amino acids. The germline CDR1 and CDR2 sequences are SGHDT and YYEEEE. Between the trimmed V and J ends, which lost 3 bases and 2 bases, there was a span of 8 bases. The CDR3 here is CASSSTANTEAFF. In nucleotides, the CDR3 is TGTGCCAGCAGCTCGACAGCAAACACTGAAGCTTTCTTT.

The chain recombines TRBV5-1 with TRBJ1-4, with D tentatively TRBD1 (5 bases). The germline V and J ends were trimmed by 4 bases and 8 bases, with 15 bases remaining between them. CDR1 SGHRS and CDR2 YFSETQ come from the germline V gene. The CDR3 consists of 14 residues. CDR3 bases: TGCGCCAGCAGCCGGAGCTTGGGGCCAGAAAAACTGTTTTTT. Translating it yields CASSRSLGPEKLFF.

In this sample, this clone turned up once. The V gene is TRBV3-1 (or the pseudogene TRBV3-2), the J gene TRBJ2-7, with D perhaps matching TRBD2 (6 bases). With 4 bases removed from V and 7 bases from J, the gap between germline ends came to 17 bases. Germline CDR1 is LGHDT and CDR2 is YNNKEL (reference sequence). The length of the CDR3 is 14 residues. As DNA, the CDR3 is TGTGCCAGCAGCCGCGGGACGGACTATAGGGAGCAGTACTTC. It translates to CASSRGTDYREQYF.

The CDR3 spells CASIISFIRGRGGETQYF. The CDR3 DNA reads TGTGCCAGCATCATAAGCTTCATCCGGGGCCGGGGAGGTGAGACCCAGTACTTC. The rearrangement links TRBV21-1 to TRBJ2-5; the table's D call, TRBD2, has no DNA check behind it. TRBV21-1 is shown as a pseudogene. CDR3 size: 18 residues.

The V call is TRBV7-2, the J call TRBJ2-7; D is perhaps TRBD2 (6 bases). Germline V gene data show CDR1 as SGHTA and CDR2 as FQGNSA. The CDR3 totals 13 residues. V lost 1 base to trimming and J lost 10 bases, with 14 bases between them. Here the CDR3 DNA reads TGTGCCAGCAGCTTAGGAGGAACGGGGGTTCAGTACTTC. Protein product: CASSLGGTGVQYF.

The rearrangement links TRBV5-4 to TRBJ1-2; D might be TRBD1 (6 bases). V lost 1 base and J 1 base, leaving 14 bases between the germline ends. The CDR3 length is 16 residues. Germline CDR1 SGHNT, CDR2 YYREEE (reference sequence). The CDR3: CASSLLGATLNYGYTF. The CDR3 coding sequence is TGTGCCAGCAGCTTGCTGGGGGCGACTCTTAACTATGGCTACACCTTC.

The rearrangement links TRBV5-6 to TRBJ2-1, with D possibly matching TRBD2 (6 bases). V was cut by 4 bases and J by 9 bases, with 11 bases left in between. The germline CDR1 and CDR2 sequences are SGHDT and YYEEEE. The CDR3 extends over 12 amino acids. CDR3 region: CASSPGGTEQFF. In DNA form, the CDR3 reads TGTGCCAGCAGCCCCGGGGGTACTGAGCAGTTCTTC.

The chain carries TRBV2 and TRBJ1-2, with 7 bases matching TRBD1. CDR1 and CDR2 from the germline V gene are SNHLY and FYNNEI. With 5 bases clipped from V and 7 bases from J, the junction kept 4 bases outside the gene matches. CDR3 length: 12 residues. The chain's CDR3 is CASSTDRAGYTF. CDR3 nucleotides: TGTGCCAGCAGTACTGACAGGGCTGGCTACACCTTC.

The CDR3 DNA is TGTGCCCGCGAGCGGGCAGGTCAGCCCCAGCATTTT. Translated, it gives CARERAGQPQHF. The chain joins TRBV19 to TRBJ1-5; D unresolved. The CDR3 totals 12 residues. V lost 11 bases and J lost 6, with 14 bases in between. In germline, CDR1 is LNHDA, CDR2 SQIVND (reference sequence). Full variable domain (rest looked up from reference TRBV19 and TRBJ1-5): DGGITQSPKYLFRKEGQNVTLSCEQNLNHDAMYWYRQDPGQGLRLIYYSQIVNDFQKGDIAEGYSVSREKKESFPLTVTSAQKNPTAFYLCARERAGQPQHFGDGTRLSIL.

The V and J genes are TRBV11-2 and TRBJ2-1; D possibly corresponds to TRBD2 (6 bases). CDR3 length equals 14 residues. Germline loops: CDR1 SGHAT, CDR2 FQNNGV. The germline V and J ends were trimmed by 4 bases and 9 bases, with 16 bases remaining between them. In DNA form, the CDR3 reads TGTGCCAGCAGCTCTCCGGTGGAGGGCCCTGAGCAGTTCTTC. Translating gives CASSSPVEGPEQFF.

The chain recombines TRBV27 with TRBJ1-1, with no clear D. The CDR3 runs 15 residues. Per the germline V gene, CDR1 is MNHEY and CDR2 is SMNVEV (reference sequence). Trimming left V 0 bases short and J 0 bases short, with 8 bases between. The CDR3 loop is CASSLSAGLNTEAFF. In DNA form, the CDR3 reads TGTGCCAGCAGTTTATCGGCGGGCCTGAACACTGAAGCTTTCTTT.

The CDR3 region has the DNA TGTGCCAGCAGCGATCCCATTTTGGCAGGGAACACCGGGGAGCTGTTTTTT. Its protein is CASSDPILAGNTGELFF. The rearrangement joins TRBV9 to TRBJ2-2, with unresolved D. This CDR3 comprises 17 residues. V lost 3 bases, J lost 1 base, and 16 bases lay in between. In germline, CDR1 is SGDLS, CDR2 YYNGEE.

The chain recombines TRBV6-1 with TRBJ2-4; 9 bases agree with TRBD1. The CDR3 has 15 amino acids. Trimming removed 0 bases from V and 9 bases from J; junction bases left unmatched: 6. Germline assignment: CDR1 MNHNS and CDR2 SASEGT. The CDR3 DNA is TGTGCCAGCAGTGAAGCTAACAGGGGGCTTGGCATTCAGTACTTC. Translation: CASSEANRGLGIQYF.

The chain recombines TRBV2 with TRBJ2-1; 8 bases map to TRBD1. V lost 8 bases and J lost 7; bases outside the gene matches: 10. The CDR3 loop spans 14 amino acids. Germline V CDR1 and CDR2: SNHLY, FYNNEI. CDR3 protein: CASASGQGWNEQFF. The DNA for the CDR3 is TGTGCCAGCGCTTCCGGACAGGGATGGAATGAGCAGTTCTTC.

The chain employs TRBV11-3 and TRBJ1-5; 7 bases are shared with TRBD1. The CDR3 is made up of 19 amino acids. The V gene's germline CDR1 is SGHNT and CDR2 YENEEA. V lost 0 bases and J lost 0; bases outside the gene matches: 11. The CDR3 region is CASSLDRAGGIYSNQPQHF. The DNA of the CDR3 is TGTGCCAGCAGCTTAGATCGGGCAGGGGGGATCTATAGCAATCAGCCCCAGCATTTT.

The CDR3 loop reads CSVEDGVQGLVHEQYF. CDR3 DNA sequence: TGCAGCGTTGAAGATGGAGTGCAGGGCCTCGTACACGAGCAGTACTTC. V usage is TRBV29-1 and J usage is TRBJ2-7, with a possible D match to TRBD1 (5 bases). This CDR3 region has 16 residues. The V gene lost 0 bases and the J gene lost 5 bases, with 20 bases spanning the gap. The germline V gene encodes CDR1 SQVTM and CDR2 ANQGSEA.

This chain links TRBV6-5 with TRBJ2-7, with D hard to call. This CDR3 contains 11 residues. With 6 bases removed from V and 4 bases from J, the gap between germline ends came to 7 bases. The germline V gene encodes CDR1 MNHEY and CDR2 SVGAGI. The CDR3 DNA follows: TGTGCCAGCAGAACTAAGTACGAGCAGTACTTC. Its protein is CASRTKYEQYF.

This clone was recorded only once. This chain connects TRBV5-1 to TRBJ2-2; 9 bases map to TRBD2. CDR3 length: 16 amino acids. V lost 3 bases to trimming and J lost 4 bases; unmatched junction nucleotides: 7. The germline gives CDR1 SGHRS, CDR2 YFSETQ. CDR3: CASSSINSGGTGELFF. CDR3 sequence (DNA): TGCGCCAGCAGCTCGATTAATAGCGGGGGCACCGGGGAGCTGTTTTTT.

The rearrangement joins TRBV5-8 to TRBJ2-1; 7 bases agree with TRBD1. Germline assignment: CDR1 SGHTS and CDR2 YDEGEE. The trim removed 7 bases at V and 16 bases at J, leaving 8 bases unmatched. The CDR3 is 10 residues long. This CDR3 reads CASEGAWVFF. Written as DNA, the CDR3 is TGTGCCAGCGAGGGGGCCTGGGTATTCTTC. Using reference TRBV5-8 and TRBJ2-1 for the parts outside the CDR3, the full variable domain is EAGVTQSPTHLIKTRGQQATLRCSPISGHTSVYWYQQALGLGLQFLLWYDEGEERNRGNFPPRFSGRQFPNYSSELNVNALELEDSALYLCASEGAWVFFGPGTRLTVL.

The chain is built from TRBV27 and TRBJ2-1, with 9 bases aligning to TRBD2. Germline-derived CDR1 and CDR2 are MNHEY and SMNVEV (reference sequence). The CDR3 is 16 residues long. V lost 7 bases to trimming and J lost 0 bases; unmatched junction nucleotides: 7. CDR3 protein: CASTMRGGHSYNEQFF. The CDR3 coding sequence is TGTGCCAGCACCATGCGGGGGGGCCACTCCTACAATGAGCAGTTCTTC.

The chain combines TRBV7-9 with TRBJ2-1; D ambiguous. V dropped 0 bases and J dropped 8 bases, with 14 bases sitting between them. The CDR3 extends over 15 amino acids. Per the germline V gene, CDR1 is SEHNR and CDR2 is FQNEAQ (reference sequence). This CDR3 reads CASSLAESPRYEQFF. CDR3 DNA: TGTGCCAGCAGCTTAGCGGAGAGCCCTAGGTATGAGCAGTTCTTC.